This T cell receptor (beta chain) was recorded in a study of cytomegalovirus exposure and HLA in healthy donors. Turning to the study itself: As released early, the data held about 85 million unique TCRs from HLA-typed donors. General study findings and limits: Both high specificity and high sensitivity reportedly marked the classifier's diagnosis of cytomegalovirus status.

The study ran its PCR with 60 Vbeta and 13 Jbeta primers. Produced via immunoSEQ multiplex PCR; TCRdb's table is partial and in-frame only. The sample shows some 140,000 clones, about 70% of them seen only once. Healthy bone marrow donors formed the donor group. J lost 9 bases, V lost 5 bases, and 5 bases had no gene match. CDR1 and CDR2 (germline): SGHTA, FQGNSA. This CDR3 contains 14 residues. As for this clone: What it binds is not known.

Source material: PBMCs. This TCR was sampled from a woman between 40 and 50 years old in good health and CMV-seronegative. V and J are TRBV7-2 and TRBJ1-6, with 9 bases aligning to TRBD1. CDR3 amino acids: CASSPGQGTSPLHF. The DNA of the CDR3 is TGTGCCAGCAGCCCCGGACAGGGGACTTCACCCCTCCACTTT.